This entry describes one T cell receptor (beta chain). This sample is drawn from a study of blood T cell repertoires in COVID-19. Study-level information: Some COVID-19 samples were acute and others convalescent; all came from the United States, Italy and Spain. PBMCs, B-cell-depleted T cells, or T cells were the source of the cDNA or gDNA that made up the material.

Germline assignment: CDR1 SGHVS and CDR2 FQNEAQ. This CDR3 contains 16 residues. The germline V and J ends were trimmed by 5 bases and 0 bases, with 13 bases remaining between them. Per the original data handling: Amplified reference gene primers provided the basis for estimating nucleated cell counts. Only in-frame clones appear in the TCRdb table, and some are missing; sequencing was by immunoSEQ multiplex PCR. D and trimming come from the DNA, and the V and J calls and clone size come from that table. The sample lists about 58,000 clones, 77% occurring once. The V call is TRBV7-8, the J call TRBJ2-2; no clear D gene. Sequencing was carried out using peripheral blood. The clonotype comes from a human donor in a cohort sampled during active COVID-19. CDR3 loop: CASSRSTPSNTGELFF. The CDR3 DNA sequence: TGTGCCAGCAGCCGCTCCACACCTTCGAACACCGGGGAGCTGTTTTTT.